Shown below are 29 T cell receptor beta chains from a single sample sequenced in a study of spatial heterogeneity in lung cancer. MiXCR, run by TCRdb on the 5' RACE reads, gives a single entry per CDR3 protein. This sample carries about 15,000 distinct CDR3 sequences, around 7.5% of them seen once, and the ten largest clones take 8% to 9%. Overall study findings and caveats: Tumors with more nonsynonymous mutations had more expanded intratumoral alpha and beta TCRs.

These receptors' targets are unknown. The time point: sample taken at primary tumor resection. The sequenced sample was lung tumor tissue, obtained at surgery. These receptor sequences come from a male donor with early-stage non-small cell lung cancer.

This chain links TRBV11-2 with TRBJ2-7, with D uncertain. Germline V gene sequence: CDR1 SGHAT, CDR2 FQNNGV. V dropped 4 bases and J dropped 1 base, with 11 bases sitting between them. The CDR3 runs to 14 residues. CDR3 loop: CASSSQDGSYEQYF. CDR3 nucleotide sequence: TGTGCCAGCAGCTCGCAGGATGGATCCTACGAGCAGTACTTC.

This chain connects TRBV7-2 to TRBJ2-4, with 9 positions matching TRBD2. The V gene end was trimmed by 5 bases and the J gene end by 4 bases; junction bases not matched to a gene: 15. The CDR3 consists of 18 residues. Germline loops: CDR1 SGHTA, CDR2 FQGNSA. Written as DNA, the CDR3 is TGTGCCAGCAGCGCCCAATCCCCACTAGCGGGCGCTAAAAACATTCAGTACTTC. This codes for CASSAQSPLAGAKNIQYF.

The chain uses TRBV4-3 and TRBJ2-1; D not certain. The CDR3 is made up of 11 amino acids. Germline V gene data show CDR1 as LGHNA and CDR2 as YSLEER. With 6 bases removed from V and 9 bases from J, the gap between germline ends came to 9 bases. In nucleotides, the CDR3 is TGCGCCAGCAGTCGATCCGGTGAGCAGTTCTTC. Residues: CASSRSGEQFF.

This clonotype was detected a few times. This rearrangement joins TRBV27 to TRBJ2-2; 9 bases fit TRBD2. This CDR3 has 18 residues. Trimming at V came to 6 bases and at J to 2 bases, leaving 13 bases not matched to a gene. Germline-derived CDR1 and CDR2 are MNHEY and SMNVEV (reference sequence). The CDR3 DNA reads TGTGCCAGCAGGGCTAGCGGGATAAATTTCGTTAACACCGGGGAGCTGTTTTTT. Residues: CASRASGINFVNTGELFF.

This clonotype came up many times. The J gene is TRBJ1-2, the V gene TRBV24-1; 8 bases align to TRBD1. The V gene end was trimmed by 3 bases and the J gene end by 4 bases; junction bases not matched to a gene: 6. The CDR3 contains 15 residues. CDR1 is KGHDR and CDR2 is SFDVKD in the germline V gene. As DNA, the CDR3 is TGTGCCACCAGTGATCCTAGGACAGGGAGCTATGGCTACACCTTC. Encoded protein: CATSDPRTGSYGYTF.

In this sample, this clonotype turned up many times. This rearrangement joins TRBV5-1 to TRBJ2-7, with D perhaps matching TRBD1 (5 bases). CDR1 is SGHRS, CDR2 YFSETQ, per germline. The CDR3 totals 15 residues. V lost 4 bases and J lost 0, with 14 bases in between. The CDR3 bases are TGCGCCAGCAGCCCTGGACATACGAGCTCCTACGAGCAGTACTTC. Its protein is CASSPGHTSSYEQYF.

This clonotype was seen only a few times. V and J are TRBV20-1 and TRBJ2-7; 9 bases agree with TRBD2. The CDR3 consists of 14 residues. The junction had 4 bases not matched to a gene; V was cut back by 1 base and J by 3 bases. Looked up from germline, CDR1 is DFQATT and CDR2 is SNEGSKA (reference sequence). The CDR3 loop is CSARGASGNYEQYF. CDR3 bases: TGCAGTGCTAGAGGGGCTAGCGGGAACTACGAGCAGTACTTC.

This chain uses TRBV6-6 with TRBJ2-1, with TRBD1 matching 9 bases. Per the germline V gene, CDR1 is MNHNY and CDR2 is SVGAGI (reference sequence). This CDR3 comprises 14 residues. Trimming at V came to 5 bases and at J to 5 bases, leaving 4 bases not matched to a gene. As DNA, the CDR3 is TGTGCCAGCAGTAAACAGGGGGCCCACAATGAGCAGTTCTTC. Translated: CASSKQGAHNEQFF.

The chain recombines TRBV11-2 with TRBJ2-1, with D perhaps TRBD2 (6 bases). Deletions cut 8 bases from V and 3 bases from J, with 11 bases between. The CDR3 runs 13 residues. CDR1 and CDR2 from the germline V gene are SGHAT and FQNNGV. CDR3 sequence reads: CASRGIRYNEQFF. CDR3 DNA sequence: TGTGCCAGCCGGGGGATACGCTACAATGAGCAGTTCTTC.

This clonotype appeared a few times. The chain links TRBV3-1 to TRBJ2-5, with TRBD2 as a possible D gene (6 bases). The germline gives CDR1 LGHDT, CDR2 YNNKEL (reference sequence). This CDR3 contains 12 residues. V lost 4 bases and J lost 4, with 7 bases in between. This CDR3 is CASSPGLETQYF. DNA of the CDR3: TGTGCCAGCAGCCCGGGACTAGAGACCCAGTACTTC.

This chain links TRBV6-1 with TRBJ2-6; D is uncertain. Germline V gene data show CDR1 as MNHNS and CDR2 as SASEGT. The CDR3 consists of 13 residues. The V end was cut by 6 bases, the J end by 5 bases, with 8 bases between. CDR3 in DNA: TGTGCCAGCAGCGCATCCCGGGCCAACGTCCTGACTTTC. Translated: CASSASRANVLTF.

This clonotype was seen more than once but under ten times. The CDR3 reads CAISDRAPPSGANVLTF. CDR3 nucleotides: TGTGCCATCAGTGATAGAGCCCCACCCTCTGGGGCCAACGTCCTGACTTTC. The chain is built from TRBV10-3 and TRBJ2-6; D is undetermined. The germline gives CDR1 ENHRY, CDR2 SYGVKD. CDR3 length: 17 residues. Trimming removed 3 bases from V and 0 bases from J, with 12 bases in between.

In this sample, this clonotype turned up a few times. The CDR3 sequence: CASSTAGDTQYF. The CDR3 region has the DNA TGTGCCAGCAGCACCGCGGGAGATACGCAGTATTTT. This chain links TRBV11-3 with TRBJ2-3; possibly TRBD2 for D (5 bases). The CDR3 loop spans 12 amino acids. CDR1 is SGHNT and CDR2 is YENEEA in the germline V gene. V gave up 5 bases and J gave up 5 bases, with 8 bases separating them.

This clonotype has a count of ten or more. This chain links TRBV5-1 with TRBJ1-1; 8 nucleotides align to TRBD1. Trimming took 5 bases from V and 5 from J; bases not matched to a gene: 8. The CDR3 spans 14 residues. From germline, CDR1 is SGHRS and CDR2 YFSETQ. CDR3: CASRPDRTGTEAFF. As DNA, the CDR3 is TGCGCCAGCAGACCTGACAGGACAGGGACTGAAGCTTTCTTT.

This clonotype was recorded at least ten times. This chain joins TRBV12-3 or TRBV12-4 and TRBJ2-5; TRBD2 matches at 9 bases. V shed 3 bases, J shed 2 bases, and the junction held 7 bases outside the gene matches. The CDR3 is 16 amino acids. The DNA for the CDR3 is TGTGCCAGCAGTTTCGGGGGACTAGCACTACAAGAGACCCAGTACTTC. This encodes CASSFGGLALQETQYF.

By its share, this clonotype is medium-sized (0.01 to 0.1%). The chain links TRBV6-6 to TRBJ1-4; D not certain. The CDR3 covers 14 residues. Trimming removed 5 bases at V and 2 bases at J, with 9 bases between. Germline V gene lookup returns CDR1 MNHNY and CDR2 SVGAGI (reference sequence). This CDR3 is CASSNHGTNEKLFF. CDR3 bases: TGTGCCAGCAGTAATCACGGGACTAATGAAAAACTGTTTTTT.

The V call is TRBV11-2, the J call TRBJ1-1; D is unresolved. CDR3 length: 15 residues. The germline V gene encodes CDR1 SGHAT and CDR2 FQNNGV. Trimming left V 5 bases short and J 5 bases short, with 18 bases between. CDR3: CASSAEGLTGTEAFF. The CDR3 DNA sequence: TGTGCCAGCAGCGCGGAGGGCCTGACTGGTACTGAAGCTTTCTTT. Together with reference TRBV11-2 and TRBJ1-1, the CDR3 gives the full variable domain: EAGVAQSPRYKIIEKRQSVAFWCNPISGHATLYWYQQILGQGPKLLIQFQNNGVVDDSQLPKDRFSAERLKGVDSTLKIQPAKLEDSAVYLCASSAEGLTGTEAFFGQGTRLTVV.

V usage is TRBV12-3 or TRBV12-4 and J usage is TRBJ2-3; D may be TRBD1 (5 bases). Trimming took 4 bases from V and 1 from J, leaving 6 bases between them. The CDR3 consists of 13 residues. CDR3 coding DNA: TGTGCCAGCAGTTACAGGTGCACAGATACGCAGTATTTT. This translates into CASSYRCTDTQYF.

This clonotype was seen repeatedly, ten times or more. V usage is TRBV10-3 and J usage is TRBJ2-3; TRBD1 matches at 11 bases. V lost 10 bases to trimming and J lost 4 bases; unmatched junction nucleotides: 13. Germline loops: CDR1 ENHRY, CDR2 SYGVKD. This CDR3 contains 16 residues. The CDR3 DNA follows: TGTGCCACCCGACCCGCCGGACAGGGGGCATCAGATACGCAGTATTTT. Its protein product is CATRPAGQGASDTQYF.

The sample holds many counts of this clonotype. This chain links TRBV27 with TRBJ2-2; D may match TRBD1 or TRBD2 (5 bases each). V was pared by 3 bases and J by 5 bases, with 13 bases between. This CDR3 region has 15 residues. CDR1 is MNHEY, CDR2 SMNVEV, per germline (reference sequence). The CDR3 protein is CASSFGALTTGELFF. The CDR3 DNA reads TGTGCCAGCAGTTTCGGGGCACTAACGACCGGGGAGCTGTTTTTT.

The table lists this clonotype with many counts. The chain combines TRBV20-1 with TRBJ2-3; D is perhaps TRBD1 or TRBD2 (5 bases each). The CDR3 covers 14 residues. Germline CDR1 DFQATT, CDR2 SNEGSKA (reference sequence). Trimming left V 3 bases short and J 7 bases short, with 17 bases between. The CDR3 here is CSARLGWQGHTQYF. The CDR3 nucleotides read TGCAGTGCTAGGTTGGGGTGGCAGGGACATACGCAGTATTTT.

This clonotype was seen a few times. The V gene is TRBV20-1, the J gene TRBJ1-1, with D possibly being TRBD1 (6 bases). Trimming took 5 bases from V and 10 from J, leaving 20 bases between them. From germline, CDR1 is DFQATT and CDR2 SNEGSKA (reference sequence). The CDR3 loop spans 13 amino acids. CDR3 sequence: CSAPTGIEFGAFF. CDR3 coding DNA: TGCAGTGCTCCTACAGGGATTGAATTCGGAGCTTTCTTT.

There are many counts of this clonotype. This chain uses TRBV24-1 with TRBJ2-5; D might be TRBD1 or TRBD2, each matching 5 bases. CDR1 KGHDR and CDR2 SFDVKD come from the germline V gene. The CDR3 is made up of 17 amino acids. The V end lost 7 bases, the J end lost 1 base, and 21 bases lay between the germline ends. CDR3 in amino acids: CATSTPPGRTSQETQYF. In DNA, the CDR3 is TGTGCCACCAGCACACCACCGGGACGGACCAGCCAAGAGACCCAGTACTTC.

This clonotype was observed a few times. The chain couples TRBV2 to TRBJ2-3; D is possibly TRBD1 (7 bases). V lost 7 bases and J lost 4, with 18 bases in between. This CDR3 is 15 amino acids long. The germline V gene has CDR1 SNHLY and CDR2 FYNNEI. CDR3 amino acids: CASNERGDSADTQYF. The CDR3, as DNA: TGTGCCAGCAATGAGAGGGGGGACAGCGCAGATACGCAGTATTTT. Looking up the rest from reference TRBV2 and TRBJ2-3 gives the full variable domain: EPEVTQTPSHQVTQMGQEVILRCVPISNHLYFYWYRQILGQKVEFLVSFYNNEISEKSEIFDDQFSVERPDGSNFTLKIRSTKLEDSAMYFCASNERGDSADTQYFGPGTRLTVL.

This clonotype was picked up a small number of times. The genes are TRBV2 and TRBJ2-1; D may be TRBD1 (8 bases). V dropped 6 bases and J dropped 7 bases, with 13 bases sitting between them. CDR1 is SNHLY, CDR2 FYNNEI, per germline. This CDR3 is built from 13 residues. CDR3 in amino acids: CASSLQGGNEQFF. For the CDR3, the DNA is TGTGCCAGCAGCTTACAGGGGGGGAATGAGCAGTTCTTC.

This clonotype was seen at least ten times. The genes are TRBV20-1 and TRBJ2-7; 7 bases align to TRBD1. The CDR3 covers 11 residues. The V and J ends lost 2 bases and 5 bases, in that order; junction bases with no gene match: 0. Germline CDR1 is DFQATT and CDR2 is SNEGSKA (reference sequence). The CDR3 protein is CSARQGDEQYF. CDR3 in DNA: TGCAGTGCTAGACAGGGGGACGAGCAGTACTTC.

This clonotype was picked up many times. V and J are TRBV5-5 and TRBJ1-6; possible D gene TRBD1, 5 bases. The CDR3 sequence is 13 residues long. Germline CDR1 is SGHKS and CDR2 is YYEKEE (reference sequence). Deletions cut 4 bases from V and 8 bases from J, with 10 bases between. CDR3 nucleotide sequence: TGTGCCAGCAGCACGGGGCCGGATTCACCCCTCCACTTT. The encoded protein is CASSTGPDSPLHF.

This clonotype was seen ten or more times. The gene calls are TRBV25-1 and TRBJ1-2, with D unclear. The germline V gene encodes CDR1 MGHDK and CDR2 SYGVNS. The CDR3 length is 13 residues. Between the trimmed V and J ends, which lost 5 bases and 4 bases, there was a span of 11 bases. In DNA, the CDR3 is TGTGCCAGCAGTTCCCAATGGGTCTATGGCTACACCTTC. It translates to CASSSQWVYGYTF.

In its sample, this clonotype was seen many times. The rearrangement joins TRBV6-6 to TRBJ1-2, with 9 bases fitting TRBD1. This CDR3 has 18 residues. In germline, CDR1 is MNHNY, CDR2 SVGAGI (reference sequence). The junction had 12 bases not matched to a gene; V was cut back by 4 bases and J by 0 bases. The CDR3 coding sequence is TGTGCCAGCAGTTTTCCTTCCGGGACAGGGCCCTCTAACTATGGCTACACCTTC. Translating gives CASSFPSGTGPSNYGYTF.